The clone carrying this T cell receptor (beta chain) was counted ten times or more. Its antigen remains unidentified. V lost 5 bases, J lost 5 bases, and 10 bases lay in between. CDR3 length equals 13 residues. The sample's time point: newly diagnosed GD, antithyroid drugs for less than 3 months. From PBMCs, RNA was extracted and then used to make the TCR library. Graves' disease diagnosis used American Thyroid Association guidelines. This record belongs to a study of regulatory T cells in long-lasting Graves disease. Study results and caveats: With 2,500 to 3,500 shared public clonotypes, persistent patients exceeded new patients, who shared over 950. There were preferences for TRBV28, TRBJ1-2 and TRBJ2-5 in persistent disease.

Arm-PCR with iRepertoire HTBI primers amplified the CDR3 regions for these TCR beta libraries. In TCRdb, the multiplex PCR reads were re-called with MiXCR into one record per CDR3 protein. The sample consists of around 400,000 distinct CDR3 sequences, 15% to 18% of them appearing once. The chain couples TRBV12-3 or TRBV12-4 to TRBJ2-1; D call uncertain. Sequencing used peripheral blood mononuclear cells (PBMCs), obtained at new diagnosis, from a patient treated with antithyroid drugs. The receptor's source is a female donor with Graves disease. This chain's CDR3 is CASSRYSDNEQFF. Here the CDR3 DNA reads TGTGCCAGCAGTCGTTACTCAGACAATGAGCAGTTCTTC.